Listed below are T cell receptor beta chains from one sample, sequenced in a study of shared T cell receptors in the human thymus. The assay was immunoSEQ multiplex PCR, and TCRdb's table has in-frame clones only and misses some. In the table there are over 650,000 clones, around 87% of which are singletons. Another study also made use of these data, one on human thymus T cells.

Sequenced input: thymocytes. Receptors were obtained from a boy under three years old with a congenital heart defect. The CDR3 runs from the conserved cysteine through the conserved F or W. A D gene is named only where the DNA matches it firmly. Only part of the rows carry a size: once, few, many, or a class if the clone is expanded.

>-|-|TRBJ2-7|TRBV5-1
CASSFTSLPYEQYF
TGCGCCAGCAGCTTTACTAGTTTACCCTACGAGCAGTACTTC
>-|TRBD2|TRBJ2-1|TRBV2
CASSELGRDEQFF
TGTGCCAGCAGTGAACTTGGGAGGGATGAGCAGTTCTTC
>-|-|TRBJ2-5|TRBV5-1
CASSLGGLPQITLEETQYF
TGCGCCAGCAGCTTAGGCGGGCTTCCACAGATCACTTTGGAAGAGACCCAGTACTTC
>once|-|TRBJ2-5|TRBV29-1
CSVGGGGTPRDQETQYF
TGCAGCGTTGGGGGAGGGGGTACCCCCAGGGATCAAGAGACCCAGTACTTC
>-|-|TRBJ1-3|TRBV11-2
CASSLRRSGNTIYF
TGTGCCAGCAGCTTACGGCGGTCTGGAAACACCATATATTTT
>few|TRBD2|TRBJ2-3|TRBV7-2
CASHSWGGDTQYF
TGTGCCAGCCACTCCTGGGGGGGAGATACGCAGTATTTT
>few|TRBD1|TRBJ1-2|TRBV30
CAWRAGTGNYGYTF
TGTGCCTGGAGGGCCGGGACAGGGAACTATGGCTACACCTTC
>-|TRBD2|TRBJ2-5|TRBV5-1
CASRPLGSPSGEGETQYF
TGCGCCAGCAGACCCCTCGGTAGCCCTAGCGGGGAGGGGGAGACCCAGTACTTC
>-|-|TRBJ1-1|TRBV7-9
CASSFLGGEAFF
TGTGCCAGCAGCTTCCTCGGGGGTGAAGCTTTCTTT
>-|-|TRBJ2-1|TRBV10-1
CASSESGVPAEQFF
TGCGCCAGCAGTGAGTCAGGAGTACCGGCTGAGCAGTTCTTC
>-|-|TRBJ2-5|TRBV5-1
CASSISGLEETQYF
TGCGCCAGCAGCATCTCAGGTTTAGAAGAGACCCAGTACTTC
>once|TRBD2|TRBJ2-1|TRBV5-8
CASSFELAFYNEQFF
TGTGCCAGCAGCTTCGAACTAGCGTTTTACAATGAGCAGTTCTTC
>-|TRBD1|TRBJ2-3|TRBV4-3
CASSHTDRDRVSTDTQYF
TGCGCCAGCAGCCATACCGACCGGGACAGGGTTAGCACAGATACGCAGTATTTT
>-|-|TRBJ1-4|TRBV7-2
CASSLDGTNEKLFF
TGTGCCAGCAGCTTAGACGGGACTAATGAAAAACTGTTTTTT
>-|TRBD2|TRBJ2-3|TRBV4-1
CASSQDLLAGGFWDTDTQYF
TGCGCCAGCAGCCAAGATTTGCTAGCGGGGGGGTTTTGGGACACAGATACGCAGTATTTT
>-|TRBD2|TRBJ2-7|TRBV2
CASRNSSGGRESTYEQYF
TGTGCCAGCAGAAACTCTAGCGGGGGGAGAGAATCCACCTACGAGCAGTACTTC
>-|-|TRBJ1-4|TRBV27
CASRSGDSEKLFF
TGTGCCAGCAGAAGCGGGGATAGTGAAAAACTGTTTTTT
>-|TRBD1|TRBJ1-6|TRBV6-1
CASSTTGRFAPLHF
TGTGCCAGCAGTACGACAGGGAGGTTTGCACCCCTCCACTTT
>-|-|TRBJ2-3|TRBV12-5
CASGLGTRTDTQYF
TGTGCTAGTGGTTTGGGGACTCGCACAGATACGCAGTATTTT
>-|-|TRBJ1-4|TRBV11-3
CASRSSATGNNEKLFF
TGTGCCAGCAGAAGTAGCGCAACGGGGAATAATGAAAAACTGTTTTTT